This T cell receptor (beta chain) originates from a study of T cells after posttransplantation cyclophosphamide. This clone was detected many times. Its specificity is unknown. Libraries were prepared by immunoSEQ multiplex PCR; TCRdb keeps only in-frame clonotypes and omits some of them. The profile covers around 8,000 clones, none occurring a single time. Study conclusions and caveats: After PTCy, TRB diversity resembled that of CNI/methotrexate controls. Tissue-infiltrating T cells from skin or gut overlapped little with blood T cells.

A marrow graft followed busulfan-fludarabine conditioning, with cyclophosphamide on days +3 and +4. Sequenced here: PBMCs, sampled after allogeneic stem cell transplant with posttransplant cyclophosphamide. The source is a female patient between 50 and 60 years old who received an allogeneic stem cell transplant from a related donor, was CMV-positive, and had no GVHD. Some T cells may be provided by the graft donor.

CDR3 DNA sequence: TGTGCCAGCAGTTTATTCCCCCCTGAGGCCTACGAGCAGTACTTC. Its protein product is CASSLFPPEAYEQYF. The rearrangement uses TRBV12-3 or TRBV12-4 and TRBJ2-7; D unclear. V lost 2 bases, J lost 2 bases, and 13 bases lay in between. The CDR3 consists of 15 residues.